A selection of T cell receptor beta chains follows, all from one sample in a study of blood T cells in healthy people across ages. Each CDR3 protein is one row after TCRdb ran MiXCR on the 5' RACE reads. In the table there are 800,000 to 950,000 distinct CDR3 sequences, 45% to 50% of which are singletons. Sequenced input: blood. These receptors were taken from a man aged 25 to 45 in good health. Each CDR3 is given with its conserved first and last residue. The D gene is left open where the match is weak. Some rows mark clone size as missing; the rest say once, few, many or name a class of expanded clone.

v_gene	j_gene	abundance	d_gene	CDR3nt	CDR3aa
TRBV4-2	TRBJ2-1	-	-	TGTGCCAGCAGCCAAGATCGGGAGACTGGGCAGTTCTTC	CASSQDRETGQFF
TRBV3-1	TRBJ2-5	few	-	TGTGCCAGCAGCCTGAGGGGGGGGACCCAAGAGACCCAGTACTTC	CASSLRGGTQETQYF
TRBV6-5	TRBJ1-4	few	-	TGTGCCAGCAGTTACTCGGTGGGGACTAATGAAAAACTGTTTTTT	CASSYSVGTNEKLFF
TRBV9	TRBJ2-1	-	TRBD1	TGTGCCAGCAGCCTCGGACAGGGAGGTTGGGAGCAGTTCTTC	CASSLGQGGWEQFF
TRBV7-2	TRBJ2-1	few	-	TGTGCCAGCAGCTTAGGCGGACAGATTTACAATGAGCAGTTCTTC	CASSLGGQIYNEQFF
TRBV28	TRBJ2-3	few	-	TGTGCCAGCAGCTCGGTAGGCCCAGATACGCAGTATTTT	CASSSVGPDTQYF
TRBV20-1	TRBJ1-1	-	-	TGCAGTGCTAGAGATCAACCGCTTATGAACACTGAAGCTTTCTTT	CSARDQPLMNTEAFF
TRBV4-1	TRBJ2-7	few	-	TGCGCCAGCAGCCCAGACTACCGGAGCGAGCAGTACTTC	CASSPDYRSEQYF
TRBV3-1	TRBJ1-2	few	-	TGTGCCAGCAGCCGCGCATTACGAAAGAACTATGGCTACACCTTC	CASSRALRKNYGYTF
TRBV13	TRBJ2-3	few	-	TGTGCCAGCAGCTTAAGGCAGGGCAACACAGATACGCAGTATTTT	CASSLRQGNTDTQYF
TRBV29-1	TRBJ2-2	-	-	TGCAGCGTTCGTGGTTTCCAGGACACCGGGGAGCTGTTTTTT	CSVRGFQDTGELFF
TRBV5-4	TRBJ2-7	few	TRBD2	TGTGCCAGCAGCCCTCGGGCTAGCGGGGATTACGAGCAGTACTTC	CASSPRASGDYEQYF
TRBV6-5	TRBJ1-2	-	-	TGTGCCAGCAGTTCCAACGCCCCTGGGGCGGATGGCTACACCTTC	CASSSNAPGADGYTF
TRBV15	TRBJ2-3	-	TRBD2	TGTGCCACCAGCGCGGGAGTACACAGATACGCGTATTTT	CATSAGVHRYAYF
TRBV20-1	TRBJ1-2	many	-	TGCAGTGCTAGAGGCCCGGGCACCTATGGCTACACCTTC	CSARGPGTYGYTF
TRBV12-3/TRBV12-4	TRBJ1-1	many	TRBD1	TGTGCCAGCAGTTTCGAGACAGGGCGTGCACAAGCTTTCTTT	CASSFETGRAQAFF
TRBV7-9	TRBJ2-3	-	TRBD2	TGTGCCAGCAGTTCAGCGGGGGCCGCATACACAGATACGCAGTATTTT	CASSSAGAAYTDTQYF
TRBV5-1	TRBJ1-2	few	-	TGCGCCAGCCGCGAGGGGTCTTTCCTAGGCTACACCTTC	CASREGSFLGYTF
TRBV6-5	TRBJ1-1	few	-	TGTGCCAGCAGTTACGGGGATTCGGCTGAAGCTTTCTTT	CASSYGDSAEAFF
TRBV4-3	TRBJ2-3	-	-	TGCGCCAGCAGCCCGATCGGGACCCGAGGGGATACGCAGTATTTT	CASSPIGTRGDTQYF